The 10 T cell receptor beta chains below were found in one sample sequenced in a study of blood T cell repertoires in COVID-19. Sequenced by immunoSEQ multiplex PCR; TCRdb stores in-frame clones only, minus some. The sample yields roughly 400,000 clones, roughly 87% seen once. The sample was PBMCs or T cells enriched from blood (not recorded which). These receptors were collected from a man aged 18-30 years who had recovered from COVID-19.

The chain couples TRBV7-3 to TRBJ2-3, with a weak D call TRBD2 (5 bases). Germline lookup yields CDR1 SGHTA and CDR2 FQGTGA. V gave up 0 bases and J gave up 5 bases, with 15 bases separating them. CDR3 size: 16 residues. CDR3 protein: CASSLTPRTEEDTQYF. The DNA of the CDR3 is TGTGCCAGCAGCTTAACGCCCCGGACGGAGGAAGATACGCAGTATTTT.

The chain employs TRBV9 and TRBJ2-1, with D possibly TRBD2 on 5 matching bases. The CDR3 contains 15 residues. Germline V gene sequence: CDR1 SGDLS, CDR2 YYNGEE. Trimming pared 4 bases from V and 6 bases from J, leaving 17 bases between. CDR3 sequence reads: CASSSGGETVNEQFF. The CDR3 DNA is TGTGCCAGCAGCTCCGGAGGAGAGACCGTCAATGAGCAGTTCTTC.

Only one count was recorded for this clone. This rearrangement joins TRBV7-3 to TRBJ2-3; TRBD2 is a possible D gene (6 bases). Trimming removed 2 bases at V and 1 base at J, with 16 bases between. The CDR3 sequence is 17 residues long. Per the germline V gene, CDR1 is SGHTA and CDR2 is FQGTGA. CDR3: CASSLRIRETGTDTQYF. CDR3 DNA sequence: TGTGCCAGCAGCTTACGTATCCGGGAGACTGGCACAGATACGCAGTATTTT.

The chain combines TRBV28 with TRBJ1-5; D gene ambiguous. Per the germline V gene, CDR1 is MDHEN and CDR2 is SYDVKM. The V end was cut by 6 bases, the J end by 2 bases, with 5 bases between. The CDR3 has 12 residues. CDR3 sequence: CASSAGNQPQHF. The CDR3, as DNA: TGTGCCAGCAGCGCGGGCAATCAGCCCCAGCATTTT. Combining the CDR3 with reference TRBV28 and TRBJ1-5 gives the whole variable domain DVKVTQSSRYLVKRTGEKVFLECVQDMDHENMFWYRQDPGLGLRLIYFSYDVKMKEKGDIPEGYSVSREKKERFSLILESASTNQTSMYLCASSAGNQPQHFGDGTRLSIL.

The chain recombines TRBV27 with TRBJ2-7; 12 bases map to TRBD2. Germline V lookup: CDR1 MNHEY, CDR2 SMNVEV (reference sequence). Trimming took 6 bases from V and 4 from J; bases not matched to a gene: 4. The CDR3 totals 14 residues. CDR3 DNA sequence: TGTGCCAGCAGACCGGGACTAGCGGGTTACGAGCAGTACTTC. Protein sequence: CASRPGLAGYEQYF.

The chain carries TRBV20-1 and TRBJ1-1; 9 bases agree with TRBD1. The trim removed 3 bases at V and 0 bases at J, leaving 11 bases unmatched. CDR1 and CDR2 from the germline V gene are DFQATT and SNEGSKA (reference sequence). The CDR3 consists of 17 residues. This CDR3 reads CSASTGGEYWVNTEAFF. The CDR3 DNA sequence: TGCAGTGCTAGTACAGGGGGCGAATATTGGGTGAACACTGAAGCTTTCTTT.

V is TRBV5-1 and J is TRBJ2-1; D perhaps matches TRBD2 (7 bases). V lost 0 bases, J lost 10 bases, and 23 bases lay in between. Per the germline V gene, CDR1 is SGHRS and CDR2 is YFSETQ. This CDR3 is built from 17 residues. The CDR3 DNA is TGCGCCAGCAGCTTGGCCCCGGGGGGCGTGACAGGATTGGAGCAGTTCTTC. Translated: CASSLAPGGVTGLEQFF.

The chain is built from TRBV28 and TRBJ1-2, with D unclear. Trimming took 7 bases from V and 8 from J, leaving 17 bases between them. The CDR3 is 13 residues long. Per the germline V gene, CDR1 is MDHEN and CDR2 is SYDVKM. The CDR3 sequence is CASIVGSGGGYTF. The CDR3 region has the DNA TGTGCCAGCATAGTGGGCTCGGGCGGGGGCTACACCTTC.

V and J are TRBV7-9 and TRBJ2-7, with 7 nucleotides matching TRBD1. The junction had 6 bases not matched to a gene; V was cut back by 5 bases and J by 2 bases. The CDR3 covers 14 residues. The germline V gene has CDR1 SEHNR and CDR2 FQNEAQ (reference sequence). The CDR3 DNA is TGTGCCAGCAGCCCCCGGGACAGTACCTACGAGCAGTACTTC. It encodes CASSPRDSTYEQYF.

This clone was detected a few times. V is TRBV6-6 and J is TRBJ1-5, with 7 bases that match TRBD1. CDR1 is MNHNY and CDR2 is SVGAGI in the germline V gene (reference sequence). After removal of 7 bases from V and 7 bases from J, the junction contained 7 bases not matched to a gene. The CDR3 extends over 13 amino acids. The CDR3 protein is CASTKQGRQPQHF. Written as DNA, the CDR3 is TGTGCCAGCACCAAACAGGGGAGGCAGCCCCAGCATTTT.